The clone carrying this TCR beta chain has just a few counts. The data were obtained in a study of blood T cell repertoires in COVID-19. Original data processing: Reference gene primer amplification gave estimated nucleated cell counts. Assay used: immunoSEQ multiplex PCR; TCRdb lists only in-frame clones, some missing. That table is the source of V, J and clone size, and D and trimming were worked out from the DNA. The sample has fewer than 150,000 clones, around 83% seen once; the top ten hold under 20%. Assignment of participants to cohorts was predicated upon participant-reported clinical history. Sequenced sample: PBMCs or T cells enriched from blood (not recorded which). This receptor was taken from a young man who had recovered from COVID-19.

The CDR3 nucleotides are TGTGCCAGCAGCTACCTCGGACAGGGGAACTATGGCTACACCTTC. Translation gives CASSYLGQGNYGYTF. This rearrangement joins TRBV3-1 (or the pseudogene TRBV3-2) to TRBJ1-2, with 9 bases aligning to TRBD1. CDR3 size: 15 residues. Losses at the gene ends were 5 bases for V and 2 bases for J; bases not matched to a gene: 6. The germline V gene encodes CDR1 LGHDT and CDR2 YNNKEL (reference sequence).